This T cell receptor (beta chain) was profiled in a study of blood T cell repertoires in COVID-19. Study information: Sites in the United States, Italy and Spain provided acute and convalescent COVID-19 samples.

Sequencing was performed with immunoSEQ multiplex PCR; in TCRdb, only in-frame clones are kept and a portion is missing. The table shows about 130,000 clones, with nearly 70% occurring only once. Per the germline V gene, CDR1 is SGHAT and CDR2 is FQNNGV. Germline trimming cut 5 bases from V and 9 bases from J; bases unmatched to any gene: 5. The CDR3 is 14 amino acids. The clonotype originates from a woman between 65 and 79 years old with acute or convalescent COVID-19. The sample taken for sequencing was peripheral blood. V gene TRBV11-2 combines with J gene TRBJ2-1, with 12 bases that match TRBD2. As DNA, the CDR3 is TGTGCCAGCAGCCTAGCGGGAGGGCTAGGTGAGCAGTTCTTC. It is translated as CASSLAGGLGEQFF.